One and the same sample provided the 3 T cell receptor beta chains below, sequenced in a study of blood T cell repertoires in COVID-19. TCRdb's copy holds only in-frame clones and misses some; the assay was immunoSEQ multiplex PCR. The sample contains some 58,000 clones, approximately 77% of which appear only once. Sequenced input: peripheral blood. These receptors all stem from a human donor in a cohort sampled during active COVID-19.

This clone is a singleton in its sample. This chain links TRBV19 with TRBJ1-6, with D possibly being TRBD1 (6 bases). There are 14 residues in the CDR3. CDR1 is LNHDA and CDR2 is SQIVND in the germline V gene (reference sequence). Between the trimmed V and J ends, which lost 2 bases and 10 bases, there was a span of 12 bases. The chain's CDR3 is CASSISGGRSPLHF. The CDR3 DNA is TGTGCCAGTAGTATATCTGGGGGCAGATCACCCCTCCACTTT.

The chain has TRBV11-2 and TRBJ2-7, with D possibly being TRBD2 (6 bases). Deletions cut 1 base from V and 6 bases from J, with 13 bases between. In germline, CDR1 is SGHAT, CDR2 FQNNGV. The CDR3 has 14 amino acids. The CDR3 here is CASSLAAGTGEQYF. The CDR3 DNA sequence: TGTGCCAGCAGCTTAGCCGCGGGGACGGGCGAGCAGTACTTC.

For the CDR3, the DNA is TGTGCCACCAGTCAGGGAGGTGAAGCTTTCTTT. Its translation is CATSQGGEAFF. The rearrangement uses TRBV24-1 and TRBJ1-1; possibly TRBD1 for D (5 bases). Between the trimmed V and J ends, which lost 6 bases and 7 bases, there was a span of 8 bases. There are 11 residues in the CDR3. Germline V gene data show CDR1 as KGHDR and CDR2 as SFDVKD.